This is a list of T cell receptor beta chains from one sample in a study of tumor-infiltrating lymphocytes in primary liver carcinoma. TCRdb analysed the multiplex PCR reads with MiXCR anew, one entry per CDR3 protein. The sample lists roughly 120,000 distinct CDR3 sequences; roughly three fifths were seen once. Sequencing used liver tumor tissue from sampling region 1. Receptors were obtained from a woman in her sixties or seventies with primary liver carcinoma and hepatitis B virus infection. CDR3s leave out the opening cysteine and the closing phenylalanine or tryptophan. Part of the rows lack a size; the others show once, few, many or a class for expanded clones.

>NA|TRBJ2-7|TRBV6-6
ASSYREGSYEQY
>NA|TRBJ2-2|TRBV11-2
ASSSPLADNTGELF
>NA|TRBJ2-1|TRBV7-9
ASSPLTSGSYREQF
>NA|TRBJ2-2|TRBV4-2
TSSQGRTGGWGELF
>many|TRBJ2-2|TRBV29-1
SARAGTTNTGELF
>few|TRBJ1-1|TRBV14
TSSQKRTGQGTEAF
>NA|TRBJ2-1|TRBV6-6
ASTHEGLAGYNEQL
>once|TRBJ2-1|TRBV9
ASSAGLVYEQF
>NA|TRBJ2-7|TRBV11-2
ASSPAVSYEQY
>many|TRBJ2-1|TRBV5-6
ASSDYNEQF
>many|TRBJ1-1|TRBV29-1
SVSSESEQAF
>few|TRBJ1-5|TRBV14
ASSQYPNAGGNQPQH
>few|TRBJ2-7|TRBV10-3
AISESSGAQGRRY
>NA|TRBJ1-1|TRBV11-2
ASSLGDRRTEAF
>large|TRBJ2-7|TRBV11-2
ASSSHLGQIYEQY
>NA|TRBJ2-7|TRBV28
ASGKGYEQY
>many|TRBJ2-1|TRBV6-5
ASRGLAGENEQF
>few|TRBJ1-4|TRBV5-4
ASSSRTGSVEKLF
>NA|TRBJ2-7|TRBV11-2
VSSLDLPRHEQY
>NA|TRBJ2-3|TRBV11-1
ASSSDREDTQY
>NA|TRBJ2-7|TRBV11-2
VSTLTRGAREQY
>many|TRBJ1-1|TRBV6-6
ASSQPYRGKGEAF
>NA|TRBJ2-1|TRBV5-1
ASNFTAGSSYNEQF
>NA|TRBJ2-1|TRBV28
ATGGLYNEQF
>NA|TRBJ2-3|TRBV28
ASLKSGTGSDTQY
>many|TRBJ2-1|TRBV5-5
ASSAGGRNNEQF